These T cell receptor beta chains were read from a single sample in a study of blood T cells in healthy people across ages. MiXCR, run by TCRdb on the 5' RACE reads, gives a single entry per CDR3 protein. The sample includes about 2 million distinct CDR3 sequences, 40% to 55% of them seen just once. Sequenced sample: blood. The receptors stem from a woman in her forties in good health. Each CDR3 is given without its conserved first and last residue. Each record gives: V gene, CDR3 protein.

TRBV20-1	SARRGGLGEQF
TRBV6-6	ASSYWDRESYGYT
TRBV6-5	ASTARDRVNEQY
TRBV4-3	ASSAERITYNEQF
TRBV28	ASSLPVFQGVSEKLF
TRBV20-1	SATVGASVGNEQF
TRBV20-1	SARGVVKGADEQY
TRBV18	AGSPLQGALETQY
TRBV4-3	ASSQDRGLAEQF
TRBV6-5	ASSSERGRETQY
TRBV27	ASSLSRTGKFQETQY
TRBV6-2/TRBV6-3	ASSSLGGTFYNEQF
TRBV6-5	ASSVQRGGYEQY
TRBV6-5	ASSRDTSTDTQY
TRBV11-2	ASSFGQRTTYEQY
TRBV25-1	ASSAVREDEQY
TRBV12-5	ASALGTAPSTDTQY
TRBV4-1	ASSQGPGSNTEAF
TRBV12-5	ASGLGHEQY
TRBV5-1	ASSLGGTGTSDTQY
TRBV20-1	SAISAGGSPYEQY
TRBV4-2	ASSHPGGGLYNEQF
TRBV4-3	ASSQEAGTNTGELF
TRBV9	ASSPAAGVYTQY
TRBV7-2	ASSSSGNYNEQF
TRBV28	ASSSPLGQTTPNNEKLF
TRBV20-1	SAELAGQGNYGYT
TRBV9	ASSVSTDPSQPQH
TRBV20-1	SAVDSSYEQY
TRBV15	ATSDSDFDDYT
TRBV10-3	AGRVKETQY
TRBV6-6	ASSSRIGTGDEQY
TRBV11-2	ASSPRSDHEAKTQY
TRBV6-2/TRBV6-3	ASSHTGWTEAF
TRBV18	ASSPPPGRTDTLY
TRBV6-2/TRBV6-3	ASRNPWGRRGEDTGELF
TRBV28	ASSLTDRRSNYGYT